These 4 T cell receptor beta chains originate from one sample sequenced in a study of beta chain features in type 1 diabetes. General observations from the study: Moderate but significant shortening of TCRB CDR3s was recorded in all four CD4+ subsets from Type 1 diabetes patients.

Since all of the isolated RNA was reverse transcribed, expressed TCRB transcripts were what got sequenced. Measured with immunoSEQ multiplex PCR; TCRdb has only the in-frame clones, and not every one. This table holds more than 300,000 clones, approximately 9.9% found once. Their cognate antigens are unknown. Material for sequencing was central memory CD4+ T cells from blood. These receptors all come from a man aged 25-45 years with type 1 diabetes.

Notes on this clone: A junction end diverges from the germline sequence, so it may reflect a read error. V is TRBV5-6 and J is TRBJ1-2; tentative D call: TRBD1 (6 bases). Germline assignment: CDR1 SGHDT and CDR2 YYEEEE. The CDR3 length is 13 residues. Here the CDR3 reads CATSRGRGNGYTF. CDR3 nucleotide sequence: TGTGCCACCAGCAGGGGTAGGGGTAATGGCTACACCTTC.

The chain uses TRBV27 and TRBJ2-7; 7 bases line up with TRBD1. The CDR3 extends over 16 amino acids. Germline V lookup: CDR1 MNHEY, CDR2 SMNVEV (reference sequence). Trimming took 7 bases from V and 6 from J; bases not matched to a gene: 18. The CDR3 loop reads CASTIKQGHPLGEQYF. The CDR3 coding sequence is TGTGCCAGCACGATAAAACAGGGGCACCCCTTGGGCGAGCAGTACTTC.

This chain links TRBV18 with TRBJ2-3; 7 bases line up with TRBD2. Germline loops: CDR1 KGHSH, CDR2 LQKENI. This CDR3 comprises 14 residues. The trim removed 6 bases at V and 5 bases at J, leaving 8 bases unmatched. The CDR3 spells CASSPSGAGDTQYF. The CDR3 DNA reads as TGTGCCAGCTCGCCAAGCGGGGCCGGAGATACGCAGTATTTT.

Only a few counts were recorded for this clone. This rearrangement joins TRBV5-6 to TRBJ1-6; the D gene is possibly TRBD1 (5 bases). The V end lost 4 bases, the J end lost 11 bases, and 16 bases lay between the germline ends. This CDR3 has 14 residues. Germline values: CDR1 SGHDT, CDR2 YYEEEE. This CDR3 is CASSAPGVWPPLHF. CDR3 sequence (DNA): TGTGCCAGCAGCGCACCGGGGGTTTGGCCACCCCTCCACTTT.